Presented here are 13 T cell receptor beta chains from one specimen sequenced in a study of CD8+ T cells in alopecia areata. The authors extracted RNA and reverse transcribed it into cDNA as the sequencing template. Sequencing used immunoSEQ multiplex PCR; TCRdb keeps in-frame clones, though not all of them. The sample has 170,000 or so clones; roughly 64% are singletons. Indicated treatment: oral pan-JAK inhibitor, 5-10 mg twice daily. The material was CD8+ T cells sorted from blood, obtained at week 24, from a patient treated with tofacitinib. The receptors here all came from a human donor with alopecia areata.

Notes on this clone: This sample includes further DNA sequences coding for the same CDR3. The rearrangement joins TRBV30 to TRBJ1-5; the D is unclear. From germline, CDR1 is GTSNPN and CDR2 SVGIG (reference sequence). V was pared by 0 bases and J by 2 bases, with 5 bases between. The CDR3 totals 13 residues. CDR3 DNA sequence: TGTGCCTGGAGTGTCCAGGGCAATCAGCCCCAGCATTTT. It translates to CAWSVQGNQPQHF.

The genes are TRBV5-6 and TRBJ1-2, with D uncertain. CDR1 and CDR2 (germline): SGHDT, YYEEEE. The V and J ends lost 4 bases and 3 bases respectively, with 13 bases between them. This CDR3 is built from 14 residues. Here the CDR3 DNA reads TGTGCCAGCAGCGACACCCTAGACCACTATGGCTACACCTTC. This translates into CASSDTLDHYGYTF.

The chain combines TRBV29-1 with TRBJ2-7, with 10 bases matching TRBD1. Germline assignment: CDR1 SQVTM and CDR2 ANQGSEA. The V and J ends lost 7 bases and 1 base, in that order; junction bases with no gene match: 7. The CDR3 is 14 residues long. The CDR3 protein is CSAAGTGDSYEQYF. As DNA, the CDR3 is TGCAGCGCGGCCGGGACAGGGGATTCCTACGAGCAGTACTTC.

There are a few counts of this clone. This chain uses TRBV12-5 with TRBJ2-4; tentative D call: TRBD1 (6 bases). V was shortened by 3 bases and J by 2 bases, with 20 bases between the two germline ends. The CDR3 covers 18 residues. The V gene's germline CDR1 is LGHNT and CDR2 FRNRAP. The DNA for the CDR3 is TGTGCTAGTGGTTTTCCCACCGAGTCGCAGGGGCCCAAAAACATTCAGTACTTC. It specifies CASGFPTESQGPKNIQYF.

This clone was observed many times. V is TRBV14 and J is TRBJ1-2; TRBD1 matches 9 bases. The CDR3 has 16 residues. V trimming: 6 bases; J trimming: 8 bases; junction bases outside the gene matches: 16. The germline V gene encodes CDR1 SGHDN and CDR2 FVKESK. The CDR3 protein is CASSQHYPQGAGGYTF. The CDR3 DNA reads as TGTGCCAGCAGTCAACACTACCCACAGGGGGCCGGGGGCTACACCTTC.

The chain carries TRBV9 and TRBJ2-3; 7 nucleotides match TRBD2. The trim removed 0 bases at V and 2 bases at J, leaving 3 bases unmatched. The V gene's germline CDR1 is SGDLS and CDR2 YYNGEE. The CDR3 is 15 amino acids. The CDR3 sequence: CASSVGAGDTDTQYF. The CDR3 DNA reads as TGTGCCAGCAGCGTAGGGGCGGGGGACACAGATACGCAGTATTTT.

This clone has just one count. V is TRBV5-1 and J is TRBJ2-1; 10 bases line up with TRBD2. The V gene end was trimmed by 4 bases and the J gene end by 5 bases; junction bases not matched to a gene: 9. In germline, CDR1 is SGHRS, CDR2 YFSETQ. The CDR3 loop spans 16 amino acids. CDR3 DNA sequence: TGCGCCAGCAGCGCCACTAGCGGGGTTGAAGACAATGAGCAGTTCTTC. Protein sequence: CASSATSGVEDNEQFF. The variable domain in full, with the rest retrieved from reference TRBV5-1 and TRBJ2-1, is KAGVTQTPRYLIKTRGQQVTLSCSPISGHRSVSWYQQTPGQGLQFLFEYFSETQRNKGNFPGRFSGRQFSNSRSEMNVSTLELGDSALYLCASSATSGVEDNEQFFGPGTRLTVL.

This clone was counted only a few times. The CDR3 bases are TGTGCCAGCAGCTTAGTAGGGGTCGCCTACGAGCAGTACTTC. This codes for CASSLVGVAYEQYF. This chain uses TRBV11-2 with TRBJ2-7; tentative D call: TRBD1 (5 bases). The CDR3 loop spans 14 amino acids. Trimming removed 1 base from V and 2 bases from J, with 9 bases in between. Per the germline V gene, CDR1 is SGHAT and CDR2 is FQNNGV.

The rearrangement links TRBV10-2 to TRBJ2-1, with D unresolved. The V end was cut by 7 bases, the J end by 2 bases, with 9 bases between. Germline assignment: CDR1 WSHSY and CDR2 SAAADI. This CDR3 has 13 amino acids. The CDR3 sequence: CASKARPYNEQFF. CDR3 sequence (DNA): TGCGCCAGCAAGGCCAGGCCCTACAATGAGCAGTTCTTC.

V is TRBV13 and J is TRBJ1-1; TRBD1 might be the D (6 bases). V lost 1 base to trimming and J lost 6 bases, with 12 bases between them. Germline V gene data show CDR1 as PRHDT and CDR2 as FYEKMQ (reference sequence). CDR3 length: 14 residues. The CDR3 spells CASSLESGDAEAFF. CDR3 sequence (DNA): TGTGCCAGCAGCTTAGAGTCAGGGGACGCTGAAGCTTTCTTT.

This sequence joins TRBV29-1 and TRBJ1-2; D may be TRBD1 (5 bases). The CDR3 is made up of 18 amino acids. Trimming removed 2 bases from V and 1 base from J, with 23 bases in between. Germline V gene lookup returns CDR1 SQVTM and CDR2 ANQGSEA. In DNA, the CDR3 is TGCAGCGTTGAAATTGGAGACCCCAGGGCTTGGAATAACTATGGCTACACCTTC. It codes for CSVEIGDPRAWNNYGYTF.

The rearrangement joins TRBV5-6 to TRBJ2-3; 9 bases are shared with TRBD1. CDR3 length: 15 residues. J was trimmed by 6 bases and V by 2 bases; bases with no gene match: 7. Germline V CDR1 and CDR2: SGHDT, YYEEEE. The CDR3 nucleotides are TGTGCCAGCAGCTTAGGACAGGGGTCACGGGATACGCAGTATTTT. Its translation: CASSLGQGSRDTQYF.

The chain couples TRBV4-2 to TRBJ2-7, with TRBD2 matching 9 bases. V shed 0 bases, J shed 6 bases, and the junction held 9 bases outside the gene matches. Per germline, CDR1 LGHNA and CDR2 YNFKEQ. CDR3 length: 16 amino acids. The CDR3 coding sequence is TGTGCCAGCAGCCAAGATATGGGCGGGGGGGCCTCCGAGCAGTACTTC. This codes for CASSQDMGGGASEQYF.